The entry below gives a single TCR beta chain sequence along with its context. As yet, its antigen is unknown. The data originate from a study of OX40 agonist ivuxolimab in advanced cancers. Study-level findings and limits: CD8+ T cells (on average) carried more expanded clones than CD4+ T cells. Some patients who did not respond also had low normalized T-cell clonal expansion. Among the lowest peripheral clonal expansion occurred in 0.1-3.0 mg/kg partial responders.

There are 11 residues in the CDR3. The germline V and J ends were trimmed by 4 bases and 4 bases, with 4 bases remaining between them. Looked up from germline, CDR1 is MNHNS and CDR2 is SASEGT. Clones were sequenced by immunoSEQ multiplex PCR, and TCRdb holds only the in-frame ones, with some missing. The sample gives roughly 90,000 clones, 85% to 95% of which show up once; roughly 2.8% is in the top ten. The rearrangement joins TRBV6-1 to TRBJ2-5; unclear D gene. The TCR comes from an adult with an advanced solid tumor such as melanoma, head and neck, liver or kidney cancer. The starting material was CD4+ or CD8+ T cells sorted from blood, obtained in a trial of the OX40 agonist ivuxolimab. CDR3: CASSGVETQYF. The CDR3 nucleotides are TGTGCCAGCAGTGGAGTAGAGACCCAGTACTTC.